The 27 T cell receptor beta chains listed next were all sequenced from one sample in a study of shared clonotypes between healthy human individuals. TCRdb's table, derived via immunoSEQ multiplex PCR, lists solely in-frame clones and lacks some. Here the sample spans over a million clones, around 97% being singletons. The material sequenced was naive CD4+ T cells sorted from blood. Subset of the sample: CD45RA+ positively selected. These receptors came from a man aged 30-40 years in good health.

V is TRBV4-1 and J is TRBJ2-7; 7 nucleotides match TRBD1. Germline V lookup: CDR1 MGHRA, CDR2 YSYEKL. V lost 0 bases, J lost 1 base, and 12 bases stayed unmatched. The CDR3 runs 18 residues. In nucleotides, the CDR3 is TGCGCCAGCAGCCAAGAAGGAGGCCCCTCGGGACAGTCCTACGAGCAGTACTTC. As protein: CASSQEGGPSGQSYEQYF.

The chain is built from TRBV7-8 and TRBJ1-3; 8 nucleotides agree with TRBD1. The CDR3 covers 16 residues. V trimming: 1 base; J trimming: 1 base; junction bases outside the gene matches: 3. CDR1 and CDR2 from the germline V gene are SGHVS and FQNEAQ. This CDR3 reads CASSLGTGLSGNTIYF. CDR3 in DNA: TGTGCCAGCAGCTTAGGGACAGGGCTTTCTGGAAACACCATATATTTT. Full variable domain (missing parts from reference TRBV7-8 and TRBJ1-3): GAGVSQSPRYKVAKRGQDVALRCDPISGHVSLFWYQQALGQGPEFLTYFQNEAQLDKSGLPSDRFFAERPEGSVSTLKIQRTQQEDSAVYLCASSLGTGLSGNTIYFGEGSWLTVV.

In DNA, the CDR3 is TGTGCCAGCAGCTTAGGGGGACAACCCTACGAGCAGTACTTC. Translating gives CASSLGGQPYEQYF. The chain joins TRBV7-9 to TRBJ2-7; maybe TRBD1 (6 bases). Trimming pared 1 base from V and 2 bases from J, leaving 9 bases between. The germline CDR1 and CDR2 sequences are SEHNR and FQNEAQ (reference sequence). CDR3 length: 14 amino acids.

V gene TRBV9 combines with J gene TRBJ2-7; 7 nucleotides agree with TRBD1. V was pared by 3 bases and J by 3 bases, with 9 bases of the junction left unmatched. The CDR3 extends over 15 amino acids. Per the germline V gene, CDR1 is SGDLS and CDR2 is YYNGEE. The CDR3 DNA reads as TGTGCCAGCAGCGCCGAAGGGGGCTTAGGCTACGAGCAGTACTTC. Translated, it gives CASSAEGGLGYEQYF.

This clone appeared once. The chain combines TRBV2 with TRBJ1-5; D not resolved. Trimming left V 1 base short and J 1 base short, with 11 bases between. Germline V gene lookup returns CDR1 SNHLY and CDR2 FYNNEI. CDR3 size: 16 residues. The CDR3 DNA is TGTGCCAGCAGTGAAGTCCGGGTTTGGAGCAATCAGCCCCAGCATTTT. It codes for CASSEVRVWSNQPQHF.

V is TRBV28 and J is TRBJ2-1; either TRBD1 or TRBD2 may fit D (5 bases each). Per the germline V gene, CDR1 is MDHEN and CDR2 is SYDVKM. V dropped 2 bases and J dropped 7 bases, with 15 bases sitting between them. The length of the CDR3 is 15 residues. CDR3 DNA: TGTGCCAGCAGTTTAGCGCAGGCTGGGGGTAATGAGCAGTTCTTC. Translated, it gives CASSLAQAGGNEQFF.

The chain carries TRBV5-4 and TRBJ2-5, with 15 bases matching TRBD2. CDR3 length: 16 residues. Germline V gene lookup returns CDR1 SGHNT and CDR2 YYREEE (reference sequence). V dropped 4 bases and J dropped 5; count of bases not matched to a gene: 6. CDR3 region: CASSHGTSGRSETQYF. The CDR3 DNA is TGTGCCAGCAGCCACGGGACTAGCGGGAGGTCGGAGACCCAGTACTTC.

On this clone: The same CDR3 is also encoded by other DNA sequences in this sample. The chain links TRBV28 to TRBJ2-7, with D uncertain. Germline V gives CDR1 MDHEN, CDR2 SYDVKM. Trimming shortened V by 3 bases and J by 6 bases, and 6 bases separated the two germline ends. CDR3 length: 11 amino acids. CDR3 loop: CASSFGLEQYF. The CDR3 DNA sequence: TGTGCCAGCAGTTTCGGTCTCGAGCAGTACTTC.

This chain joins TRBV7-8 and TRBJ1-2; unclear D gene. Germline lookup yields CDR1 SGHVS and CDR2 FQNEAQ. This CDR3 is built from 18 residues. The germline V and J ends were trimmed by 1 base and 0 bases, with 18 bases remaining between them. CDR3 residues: CASSLGGSTHYTNYGYTF. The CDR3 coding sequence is TGTGCCAGCAGCTTAGGCGGCAGCACACATTACACTAACTATGGCTACACCTTC. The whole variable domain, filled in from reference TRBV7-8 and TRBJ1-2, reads GAGVSQSPRYKVAKRGQDVALRCDPISGHVSLFWYQQALGQGPEFLTYFQNEAQLDKSGLPSDRFFAERPEGSVSTLKIQRTQQEDSAVYLCASSLGGSTHYTNYGYTFGSGTRLTVV.

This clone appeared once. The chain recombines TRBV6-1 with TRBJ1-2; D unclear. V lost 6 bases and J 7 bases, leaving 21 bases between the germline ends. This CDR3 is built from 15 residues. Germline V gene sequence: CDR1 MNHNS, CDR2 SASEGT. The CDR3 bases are TGTGCCAGCAGAACCATAGGACGCGAAGGAGCTGGCTACACCTTC. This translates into CASRTIGREGAGYTF.

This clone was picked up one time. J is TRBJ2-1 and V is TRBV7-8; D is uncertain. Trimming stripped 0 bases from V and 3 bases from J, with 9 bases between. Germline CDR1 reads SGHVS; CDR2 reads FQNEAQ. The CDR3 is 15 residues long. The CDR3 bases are TGTGCCAGCAGCTTAGCGCGGTCCGACTACAATGAGCAGTTCTTC. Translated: CASSLARSDYNEQFF.

The CDR3 DNA follows: TGTGCCAGCAGCTTATCGCGGGGCGGCTACGAGCAGTACTTC. Its protein product is CASSLSRGGYEQYF. This chain uses TRBV11-2 with TRBJ2-7, with D maybe TRBD2 (6 bases). The V end was cut by 2 bases, the J end by 3 bases, with 11 bases between. Looked up from germline, CDR1 is SGHAT and CDR2 is FQNNGV. This CDR3 has 14 amino acids.

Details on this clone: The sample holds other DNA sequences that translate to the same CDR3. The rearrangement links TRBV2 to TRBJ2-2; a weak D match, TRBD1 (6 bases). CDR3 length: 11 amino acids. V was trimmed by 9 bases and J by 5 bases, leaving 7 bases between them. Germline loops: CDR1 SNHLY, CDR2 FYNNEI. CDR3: CASTGTGELFF. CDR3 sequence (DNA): TGTGCCAGTACAGGGACCGGGGAGCTGTTTTTT.

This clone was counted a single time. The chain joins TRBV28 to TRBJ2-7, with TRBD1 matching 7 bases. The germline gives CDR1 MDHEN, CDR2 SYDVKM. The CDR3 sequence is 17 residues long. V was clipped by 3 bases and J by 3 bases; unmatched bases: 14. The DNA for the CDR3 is TGTGCCAGCAGTTTGTCCTGGTGGGCAGGGGGAGACTACGAGCAGTACTTC. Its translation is CASSLSWWAGGDYEQYF. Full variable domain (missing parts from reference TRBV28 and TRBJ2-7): DVKVTQSSRYLVKRTGEKVFLECVQDMDHENMFWYRQDPGLGLRLIYFSYDVKMKEKGDIPEGYSVSREKKERFSLILESASTNQTSMYLCASSLSWWAGGDYEQYFGPGTRLTVT.

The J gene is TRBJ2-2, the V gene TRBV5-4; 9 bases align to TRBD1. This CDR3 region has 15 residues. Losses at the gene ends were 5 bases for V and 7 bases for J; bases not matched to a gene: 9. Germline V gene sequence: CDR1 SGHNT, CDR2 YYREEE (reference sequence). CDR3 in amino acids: CASSHPGQGHGELFF. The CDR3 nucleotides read TGTGCCAGCAGTCATCCGGGACAGGGACACGGGGAGCTGTTTTTT.

CDR3 sequence reads: CASRKTGGGTEAFF. For the CDR3, the DNA is TGTGCCAGCAGAAAGACAGGGGGAGGCACTGAAGCTTTCTTT. V gene TRBV11-2 combines with J gene TRBJ1-1, with 9 bases that match TRBD1. There are 14 residues in the CDR3. V lost 6 bases and J lost 4; bases outside the gene matches: 6. Germline V CDR1 and CDR2: SGHAT, FQNNGV.

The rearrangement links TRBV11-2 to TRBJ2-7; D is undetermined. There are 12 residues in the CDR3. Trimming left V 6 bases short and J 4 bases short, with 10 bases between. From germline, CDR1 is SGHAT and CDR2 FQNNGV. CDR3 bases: TGTGCCAGCAGTTCCGAATGGTACGAGCAGTACTTC. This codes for CASSSEWYEQYF. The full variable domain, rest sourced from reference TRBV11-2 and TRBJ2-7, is EAGVAQSPRYKIIEKRQSVAFWCNPISGHATLYWYQQILGQGPKLLIQFQNNGVVDDSQLPKDRFSAERLKGVDSTLKIQPAKLEDSAVYLCASSSEWYEQYFGPGTRLTVT.

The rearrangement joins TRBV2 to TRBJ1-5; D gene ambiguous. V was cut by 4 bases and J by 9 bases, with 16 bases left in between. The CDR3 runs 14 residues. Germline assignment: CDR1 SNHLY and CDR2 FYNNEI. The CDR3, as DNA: TGTGCCAGCAGTGTTGCCTTCCGAGAAGGGCCCCAGCATTTT. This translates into CASSVAFREGPQHF.

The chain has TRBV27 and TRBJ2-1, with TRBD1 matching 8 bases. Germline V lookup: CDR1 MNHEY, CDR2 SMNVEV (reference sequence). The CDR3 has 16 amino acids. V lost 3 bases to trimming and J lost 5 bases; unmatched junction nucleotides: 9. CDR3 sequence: CASSFRQGSFNNEQFF. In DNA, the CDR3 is TGTGCCAGCAGTTTCCGACAGGGGTCGTTTAACAATGAGCAGTTCTTC.

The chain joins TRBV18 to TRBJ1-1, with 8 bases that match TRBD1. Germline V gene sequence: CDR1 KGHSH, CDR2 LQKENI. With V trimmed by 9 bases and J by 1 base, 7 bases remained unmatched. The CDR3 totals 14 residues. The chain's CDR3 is CASYQGATNTEAFF. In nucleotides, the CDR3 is TGTGCCAGTTACCAGGGGGCTACGAACACTGAAGCTTTCTTT.

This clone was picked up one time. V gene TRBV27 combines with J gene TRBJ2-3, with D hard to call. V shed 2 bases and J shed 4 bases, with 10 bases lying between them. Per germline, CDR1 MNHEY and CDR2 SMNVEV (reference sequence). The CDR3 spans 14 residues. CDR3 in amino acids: CASSLKRAPDTQYF. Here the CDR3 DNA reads TGTGCCAGCAGTTTAAAAAGGGCCCCAGATACGCAGTATTTT.

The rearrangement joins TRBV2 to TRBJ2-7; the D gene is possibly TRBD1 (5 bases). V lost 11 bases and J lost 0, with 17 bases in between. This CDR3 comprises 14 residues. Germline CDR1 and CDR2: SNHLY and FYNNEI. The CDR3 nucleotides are TGTGCCTCCAAAGGGGAAGCGCGCTCCTACGAGCAGTACTTC. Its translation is CASKGEARSYEQYF.

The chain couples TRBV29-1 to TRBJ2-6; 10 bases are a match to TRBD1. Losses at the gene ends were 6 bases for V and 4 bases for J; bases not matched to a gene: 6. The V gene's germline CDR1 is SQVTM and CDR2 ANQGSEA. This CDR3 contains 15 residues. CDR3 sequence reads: CSVGDRGGGANVLTF. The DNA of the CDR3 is TGCAGCGTGGGGGACAGGGGTGGCGGGGCCAACGTCCTGACTTTC.

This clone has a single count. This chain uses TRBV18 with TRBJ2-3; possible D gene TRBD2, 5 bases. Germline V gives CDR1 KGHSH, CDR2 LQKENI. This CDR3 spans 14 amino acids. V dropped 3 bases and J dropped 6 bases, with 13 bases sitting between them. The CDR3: CASSPPGMQDTQYF. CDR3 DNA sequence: TGTGCCAGCTCACCCCCCGGGATGCAGGATACGCAGTATTTT.

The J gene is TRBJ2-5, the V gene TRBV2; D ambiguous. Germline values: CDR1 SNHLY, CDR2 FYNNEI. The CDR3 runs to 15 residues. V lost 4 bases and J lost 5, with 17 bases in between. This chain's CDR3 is CASSGGLRAAETQYF. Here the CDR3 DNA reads TGTGCCAGCAGTGGCGGTCTACGGGCGGCGGAGACCCAGTACTTC.

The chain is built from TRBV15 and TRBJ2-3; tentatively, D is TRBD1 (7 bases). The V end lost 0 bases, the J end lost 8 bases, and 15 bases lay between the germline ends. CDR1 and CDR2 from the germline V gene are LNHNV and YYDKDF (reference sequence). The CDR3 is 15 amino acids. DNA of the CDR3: TGTGCCACCAGCAGAGATGACAGGGAGGCGGTTACGCAGTATTTT. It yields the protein CATSRDDREAVTQYF.

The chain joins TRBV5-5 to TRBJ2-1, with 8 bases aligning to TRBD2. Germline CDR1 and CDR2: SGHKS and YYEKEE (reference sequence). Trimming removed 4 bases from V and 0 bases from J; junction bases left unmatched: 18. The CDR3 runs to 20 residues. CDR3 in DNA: TGTGCCAGCAGCCTGGGCCCGGGACTAGTCGCCCCGAGCTCCTACAATGAGCAGTTCTTC. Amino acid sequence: CASSLGPGLVAPSSYNEQFF.